These 15 T cell receptor beta chains share one sample of origin, sequenced in a study of blood T cell repertoires in COVID-19. TCRdb's table, derived via immunoSEQ multiplex PCR, lists solely in-frame clones and lacks some. Of roughly 250,000 clones in the sample, roughly 86% are singletons; the top ten hold around 10%. Sequenced sample: peripheral blood. The receptors stem from a man aged 35 to 55 who had recovered from COVID-19.

This sequence joins TRBV5-5 and TRBJ1-2; a weak D match, TRBD1 (5 bases). V lost 0 bases and J lost 4, with 13 bases in between. The CDR3 is made up of 15 amino acids. Germline CDR1 reads SGHKS; CDR2 reads YYEKEE (reference sequence). The CDR3, as DNA: TGTGCCAGCAGCTTGGTGGGGCGGAATTCCTATGGCTACACCTTC. Protein sequence: CASSLVGRNSYGYTF.

The rearrangement links TRBV28 to TRBJ1-2; 8 nucleotides agree with TRBD1. This CDR3 region has 16 residues. Per germline, CDR1 MDHEN and CDR2 SYDVKM. With 3 bases clipped from V and 2 bases from J, the junction kept 8 bases outside the gene matches. As DNA, the CDR3 is TGTGCCAGCAGTTTGACTGGACAGGGTGGCAACTATGGCTACACCTTC. Translation: CASSLTGQGGNYGYTF.

The rearrangement links TRBV12-3 or TRBV12-4 to TRBJ2-1; 9 nucleotides line up with TRBD2. V shed 7 bases and J 10 bases; nucleotides not matched to a gene: 8. This CDR3 has 13 amino acids. The DNA of the CDR3 is TGTGCCAGCATAGGCGGGGGGGCGAGGGAGCAGTTCTTC. It is translated as CASIGGGAREQFF.

This clone was seen only once. Written as DNA, the CDR3 is TGTGCCAGCAGCTTGGTGGGCGCGGGCACTGAAGCTTTCTTT. It is translated as CASSLVGAGTEAFF. This rearrangement joins TRBV5-8 to TRBJ1-1; D is unclear. There are 14 residues in the CDR3. Germline V gene data show CDR1 as SGHTS and CDR2 as YDEGEE. V was trimmed by 0 bases and J by 4 bases, leaving 10 bases between them.

V is TRBV11-3 and J is TRBJ2-1; 9 bases are shared with TRBD2. The V gene's germline CDR1 is SGHNT and CDR2 YENEEA. The CDR3 runs 15 residues. With V trimmed by 3 bases and J by 0 bases, 0 bases remained unmatched. Here the CDR3 reads CASSFSGSSYNEQFF. The CDR3 nucleotides read TGTGCCAGCAGCTTTAGCGGGAGCTCCTACAATGAGCAGTTCTTC.

The chain joins TRBV5-4 to TRBJ1-1; the D is unclear. The V and J ends lost 2 bases and 3 bases respectively, with 11 bases between them. The CDR3 sequence is 14 residues long. Germline V gene data show CDR1 as SGHNT and CDR2 as YYREEE (reference sequence). The DNA of the CDR3 is TGTGCCAGCAGCTTACCCCCCTCGGACACTGAAGCTTTCTTT. Amino acid sequence: CASSLPPSDTEAFF.

The chain joins TRBV18 to TRBJ1-1; the match to TRBD1 covers 7 bases. Trimming removed 3 bases from V and 4 bases from J; junction bases left unmatched: 8. Germline values: CDR1 KGHSH, CDR2 LQKENI. The CDR3 has 15 amino acids. CDR3 DNA: TGTGCCAGCTCACCTCTAAAGGGGGCCGGCACTGAAGCTTTCTTT. This encodes CASSPLKGAGTEAFF. The full variable domain, its missing parts supplied by reference TRBV18 and TRBJ1-1, is NAGVMQNPRHLVRRRGQEARLRCSPMKGHSHVYWYRQLPEEGLKFMVYLQKENIIDESGMPKERFSAEFPKEGPSILRIQQVVRGDSAAYFCASSPLKGAGTEAFFGQGTRLTVV.

V usage is TRBV18 and J usage is TRBJ2-5, with TRBD2 identical over 9 bases. The length of the CDR3 is 17 residues. Germline loops: CDR1 KGHSH, CDR2 LQKENI. V lost 3 bases, J lost 4 bases, and 12 bases stayed unmatched. The CDR3 nucleotides read TGTGCCAGCTCACCTTCGAGTGGCGGGAGGGCAGGAGAGACCCAGTACTTC. It translates to CASSPSSGGRAGETQYF.

The chain uses TRBV9 and TRBJ1-3; D is uncertain. V was shortened by 1 base and J by 4 bases, with 9 bases between the two germline ends. CDR3 length equals 14 residues. CDR1 is SGDLS and CDR2 is YYNGEE in the germline V gene. The CDR3 loop is CASSVSGAGNTIYF. CDR3 sequence (DNA): TGTGCCAGCAGCGTATCGGGTGCGGGAAACACCATATATTTT.

The V gene is TRBV3-1 (or the pseudogene TRBV3-2), the J gene TRBJ2-5, with D unclear. CDR1 and CDR2 from the germline V gene are LGHDT and YNNKEL (reference sequence). This CDR3 spans 12 amino acids. With 1 base removed from V and 4 bases from J, the gap between germline ends came to 4 bases. CDR3: CASSQGGETQYF. Here the CDR3 DNA reads TGTGCCAGCAGCCAAGGAGGAGAGACCCAGTACTTC.

The chain joins TRBV4-3 to TRBJ1-2; TRBD1 aligns across 9 bases. The V gene end was trimmed by 3 bases and the J gene end by 7 bases; junction bases not matched to a gene: 3. The CDR3 has 13 amino acids. Germline V gene sequence: CDR1 LGHNA, CDR2 YSLEER. CDR3 sequence: CASSQTTGGGYTF. The DNA for the CDR3 is TGCGCCAGCAGCCAGACGACAGGGGGTGGCTACACCTTC.

This clone showed up just once. J is TRBJ1-1 and V is TRBV27, with a weak D call TRBD1 (6 bases). Between the trimmed V and J ends, which lost 3 bases and 0 bases, there was a span of 17 bases. CDR3 length equals 17 residues. Germline CDR1 and CDR2: MNHEY and SMNVEV (reference sequence). Here the CDR3 reads CASSFLTGPKLNTEAFF. CDR3 nucleotides: TGTGCCAGCAGTTTCTTGACAGGCCCTAAACTGAACACTGAAGCTTTCTTT.

The genes are TRBV27 and TRBJ2-1; 7 nucleotides align to TRBD2. The germline gives CDR1 MNHEY, CDR2 SMNVEV (reference sequence). The CDR3 covers 16 residues. The V gene end was trimmed by 8 bases and the J gene end by 0 bases; junction bases not matched to a gene: 10. The CDR3 DNA reads as TGTGCCAGCGCCTCCCTAGCGGCCCTCTCCTACAATGAGCAGTTCTTC. As protein: CASASLAALSYNEQFF.

The chain carries TRBV6-5 and TRBJ2-7; D is possibly TRBD2 (5 bases). Germline CDR1 and CDR2: MNHEY and SVGAGI. The CDR3 length is 16 residues. The V end lost 0 bases, the J end lost 5 bases, and 17 bases lay between the germline ends. CDR3 in amino acids: CASSYSPSTPSDEQYF. As DNA, the CDR3 is TGTGCCAGCAGTTACTCGCCTAGCACACCCTCTGACGAGCAGTACTTC.

The chain uses TRBV9 and TRBJ2-2; a weak D match, TRBD1 (6 bases). Germline-derived CDR1 and CDR2 are SGDLS and YYNGEE. Trimming removed 7 bases at V and 2 bases at J, with 12 bases between. This CDR3 comprises 14 residues. The DNA of the CDR3 is TGTGCCAGCGAACAGGGATTAAACACCGGGGAGCTGTTTTTT. It is translated as CASEQGLNTGELFF.